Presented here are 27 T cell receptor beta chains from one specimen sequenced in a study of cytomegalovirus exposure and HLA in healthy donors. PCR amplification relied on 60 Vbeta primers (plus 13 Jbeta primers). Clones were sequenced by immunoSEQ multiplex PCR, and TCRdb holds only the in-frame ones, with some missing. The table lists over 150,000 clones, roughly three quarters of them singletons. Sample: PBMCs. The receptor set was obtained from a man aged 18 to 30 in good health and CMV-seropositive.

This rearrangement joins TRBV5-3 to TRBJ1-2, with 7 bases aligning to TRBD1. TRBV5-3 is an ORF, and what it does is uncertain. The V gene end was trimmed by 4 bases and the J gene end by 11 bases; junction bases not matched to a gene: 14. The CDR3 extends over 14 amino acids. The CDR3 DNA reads TGTGCCAGAAGCCTAAACCGGGACAGCGGTCCTTACACCTTC. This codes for CARSLNRDSGPYTF.

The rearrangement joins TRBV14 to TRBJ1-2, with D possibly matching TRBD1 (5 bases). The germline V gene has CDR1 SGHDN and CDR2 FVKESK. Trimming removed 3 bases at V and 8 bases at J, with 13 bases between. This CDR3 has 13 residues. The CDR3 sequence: CASSHQGGTGYTF. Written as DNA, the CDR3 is TGTGCCAGCAGCCATCAGGGCGGTACAGGCTACACCTTC.

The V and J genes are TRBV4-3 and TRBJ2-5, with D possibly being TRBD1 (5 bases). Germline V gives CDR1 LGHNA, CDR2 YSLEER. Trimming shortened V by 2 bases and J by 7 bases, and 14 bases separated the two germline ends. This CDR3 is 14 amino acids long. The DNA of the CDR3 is TGCGCCAGCAGCCAAACCGGCCAGGGCGGGACCCAGTACTTC. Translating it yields CASSQTGQGGTQYF.

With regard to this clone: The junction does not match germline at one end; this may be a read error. CDR3 region: CASSEETNSYNEQFF. The CDR3 DNA sequence: TGTGCCAGCAGCGAAGAGACTAACTCCTACAATGAGCAGTTCTTC. This sequence joins TRBV2 and TRBJ2-1; D perhaps matches TRBD2 (5 bases). The CDR3 contains 15 residues. Germline V gene data show CDR1 as SNHLY and CDR2 as FYNNEI.

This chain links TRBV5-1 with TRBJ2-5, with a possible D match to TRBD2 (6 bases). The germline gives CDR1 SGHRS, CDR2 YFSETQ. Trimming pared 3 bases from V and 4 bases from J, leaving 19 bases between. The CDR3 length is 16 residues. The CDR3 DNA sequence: TGCGCCAGCAGCTACGGGGGTCTCACAGGCGGAGAGACCCAGTACTTC. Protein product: CASSYGGLTGGETQYF.

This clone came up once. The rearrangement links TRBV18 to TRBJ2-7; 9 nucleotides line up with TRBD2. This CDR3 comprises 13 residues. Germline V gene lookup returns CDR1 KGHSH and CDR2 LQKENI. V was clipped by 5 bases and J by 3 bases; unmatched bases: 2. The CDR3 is CASSTTSGYEQYF. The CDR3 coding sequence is TGTGCCAGCTCAACGACTAGCGGCTACGAGCAGTACTTC.

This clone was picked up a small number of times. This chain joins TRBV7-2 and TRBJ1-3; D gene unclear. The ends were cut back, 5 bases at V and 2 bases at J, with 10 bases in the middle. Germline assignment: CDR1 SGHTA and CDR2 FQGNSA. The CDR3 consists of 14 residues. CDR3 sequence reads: CASSHVSAGNTIYF. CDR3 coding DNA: TGTGCCAGCAGCCACGTTAGCGCTGGAAACACCATATATTTT.

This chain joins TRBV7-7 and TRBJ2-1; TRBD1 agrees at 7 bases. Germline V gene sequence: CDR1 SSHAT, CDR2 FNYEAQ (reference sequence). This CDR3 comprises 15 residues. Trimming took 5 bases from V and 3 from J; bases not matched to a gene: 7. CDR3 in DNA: TGTGCCAGCAGCCCTCGGACAGGTAACTACAATGAGCAGTTCTTC. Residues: CASSPRTGNYNEQFF.

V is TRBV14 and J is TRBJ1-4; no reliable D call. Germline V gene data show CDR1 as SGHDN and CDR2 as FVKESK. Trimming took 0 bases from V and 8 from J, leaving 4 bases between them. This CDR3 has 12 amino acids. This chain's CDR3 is CASSQDREKLFF. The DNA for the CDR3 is TGTGCCAGCAGCCAAGACAGGGAAAAACTGTTTTTT.

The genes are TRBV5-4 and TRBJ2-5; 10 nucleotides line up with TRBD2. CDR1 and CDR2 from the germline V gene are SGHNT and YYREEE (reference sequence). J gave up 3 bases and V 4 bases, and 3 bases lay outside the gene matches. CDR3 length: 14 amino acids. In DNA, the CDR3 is TGTGCCAGCAGCGTCGGACTAGCGGAAGAGACCCAGTACTTC. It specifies CASSVGLAEETQYF. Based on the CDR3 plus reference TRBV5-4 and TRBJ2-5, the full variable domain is ETGVTQSPTHLIKTRGQQVTLRCSSQSGHNTVSWYQQALGQGPQFIFQYYREEENGRGNFPPRFSGLQFPNYSSELNVNALELDDSALYLCASSVGLAEETQYFGPGTRLLVL.

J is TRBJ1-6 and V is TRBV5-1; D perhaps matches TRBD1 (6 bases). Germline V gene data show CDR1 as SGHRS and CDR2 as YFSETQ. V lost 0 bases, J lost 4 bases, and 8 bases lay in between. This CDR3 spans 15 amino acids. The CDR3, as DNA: TGCGCCAGCAGCTTGGGGGGGCAGTATAATTCACCCCTCCACTTT. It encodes CASSLGGQYNSPLHF. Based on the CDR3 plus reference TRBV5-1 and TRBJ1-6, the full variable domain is KAGVTQTPRYLIKTRGQQVTLSCSPISGHRSVSWYQQTPGQGLQFLFEYFSETQRNKGNFPGRFSGRQFSNSRSEMNVSTLELGDSALYLCASSLGGQYNSPLHFGNGTRLTVT.

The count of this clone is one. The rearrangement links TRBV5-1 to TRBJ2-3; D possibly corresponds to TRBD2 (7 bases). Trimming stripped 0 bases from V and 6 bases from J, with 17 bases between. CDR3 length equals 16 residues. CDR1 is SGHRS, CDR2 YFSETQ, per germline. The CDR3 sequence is CASSLAIGGGVDTQYF. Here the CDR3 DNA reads TGCGCCAGCAGCTTGGCCATAGGGGGGGGAGTGGATACGCAGTATTTT.

CDR3 sequence reads: CASSLIEDSTDTQYF. The CDR3, as DNA: TGCGCCAGCAGCCTCATCGAGGATAGCACAGATACGCAGTATTTT. V usage is TRBV5-1 and J usage is TRBJ2-3, with unresolved D. In germline, CDR1 is SGHRS, CDR2 YFSETQ. The CDR3 covers 15 residues. V lost 4 bases, J lost 0 bases, and 12 bases lay in between.

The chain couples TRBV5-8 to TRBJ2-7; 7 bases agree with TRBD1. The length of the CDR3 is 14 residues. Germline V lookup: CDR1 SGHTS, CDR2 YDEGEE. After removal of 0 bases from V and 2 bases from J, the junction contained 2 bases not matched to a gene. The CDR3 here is CASSLGTGAYEQYF. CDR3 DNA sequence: TGTGCCAGCAGCTTGGGGACAGGAGCCTACGAGCAGTACTTC.

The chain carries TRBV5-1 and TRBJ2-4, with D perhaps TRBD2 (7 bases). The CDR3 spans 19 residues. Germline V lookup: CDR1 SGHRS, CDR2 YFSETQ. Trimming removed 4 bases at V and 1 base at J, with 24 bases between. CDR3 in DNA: TGCGCCAGCAGCCCGAACTACCAAACAGGGAGGGTGGCCAAAAACATTCAGTACTTC. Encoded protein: CASSPNYQTGRVAKNIQYF.

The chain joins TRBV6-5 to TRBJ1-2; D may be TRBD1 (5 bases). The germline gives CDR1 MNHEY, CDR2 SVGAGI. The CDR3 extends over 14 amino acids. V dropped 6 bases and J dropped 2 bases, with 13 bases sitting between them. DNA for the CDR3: TGTGCCAGCAGCCCACAGAGACAGAACTATGGCTACACCTTC. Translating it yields CASSPQRQNYGYTF.

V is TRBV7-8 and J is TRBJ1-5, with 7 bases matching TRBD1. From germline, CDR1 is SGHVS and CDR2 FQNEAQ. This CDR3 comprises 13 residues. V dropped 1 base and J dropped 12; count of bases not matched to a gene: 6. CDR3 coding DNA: TGTGCCAGCAGCTTAGGGGGACAGCGGCTCCAGCATTTT. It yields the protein CASSLGGQRLQHF.

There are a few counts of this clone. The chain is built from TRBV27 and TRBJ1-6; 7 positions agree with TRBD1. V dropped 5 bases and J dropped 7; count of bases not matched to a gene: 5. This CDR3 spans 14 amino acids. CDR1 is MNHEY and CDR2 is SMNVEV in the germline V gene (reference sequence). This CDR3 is CASSMTGRNSPLHF. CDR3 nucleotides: TGTGCCAGCAGTATGACAGGGCGGAATTCACCCCTCCACTTT.

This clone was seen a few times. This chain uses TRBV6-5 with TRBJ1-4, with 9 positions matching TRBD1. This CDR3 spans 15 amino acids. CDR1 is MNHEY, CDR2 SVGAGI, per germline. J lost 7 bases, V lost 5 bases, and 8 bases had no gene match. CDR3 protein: CASSPNRGRSEKLFF. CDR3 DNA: TGTGCCAGCAGTCCGAACAGGGGGCGCAGTGAAAAACTGTTTTTT.

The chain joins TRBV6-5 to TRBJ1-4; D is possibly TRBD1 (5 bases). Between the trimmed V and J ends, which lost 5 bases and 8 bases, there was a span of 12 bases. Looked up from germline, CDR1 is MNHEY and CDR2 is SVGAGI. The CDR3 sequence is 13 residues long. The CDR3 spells CASSTGRGEKLFF. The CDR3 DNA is TGTGCCAGCAGTACGGGGAGGGGAGAAAAACTGTTTTTT.

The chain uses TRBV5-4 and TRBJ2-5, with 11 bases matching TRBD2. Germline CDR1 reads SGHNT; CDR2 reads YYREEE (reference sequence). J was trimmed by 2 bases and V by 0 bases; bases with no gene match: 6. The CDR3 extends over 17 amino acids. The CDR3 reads CASSLDLAGGPQETQYF. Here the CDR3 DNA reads TGTGCCAGCAGCTTGGACCTAGCGGGGGGACCTCAAGAGACCCAGTACTTC.

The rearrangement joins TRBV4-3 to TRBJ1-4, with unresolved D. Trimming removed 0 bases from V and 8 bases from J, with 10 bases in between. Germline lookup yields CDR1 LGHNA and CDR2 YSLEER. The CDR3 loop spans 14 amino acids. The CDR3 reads CASSQEWSGEKLFF. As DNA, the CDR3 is TGCGCCAGCAGCCAAGAGTGGAGTGGCGAAAAACTGTTTTTT.

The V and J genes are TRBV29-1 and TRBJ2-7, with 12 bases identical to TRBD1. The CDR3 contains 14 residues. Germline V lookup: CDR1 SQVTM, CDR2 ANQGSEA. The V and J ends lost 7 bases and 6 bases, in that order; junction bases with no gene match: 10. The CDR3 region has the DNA TGCAGCGCAACCCTCGGGACAGGGGGCACCGAGCAGTACTTC. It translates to CSATLGTGGTEQYF.

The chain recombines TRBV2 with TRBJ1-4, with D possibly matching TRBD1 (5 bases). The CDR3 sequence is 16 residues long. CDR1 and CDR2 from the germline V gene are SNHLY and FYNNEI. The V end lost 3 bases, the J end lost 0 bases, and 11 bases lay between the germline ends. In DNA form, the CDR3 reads TGTGCCAGCAGTGACCGGGGGAGAGCAACTAATGAAAAACTGTTTTTT. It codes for CASSDRGRATNEKLFF.

The CDR3 sequence: CAWRFRLGTDTQYF. CDR3 bases: TGTGCCTGGAGGTTCCGACTTGGCACAGATACGCAGTATTTT. V usage is TRBV30 and J usage is TRBJ2-3, with no clear D. The CDR3 sequence is 14 residues long. Germline values: CDR1 GTSNPN, CDR2 SVGIG (reference sequence). V dropped 3 bases and J dropped 1 base, with 11 bases sitting between them.

As DNA, the CDR3 is TGTGCCAGCAGCTTAACTAGCGGGGGGGGCAATGAGCAGTTCTTC. Protein: CASSLTSGGGNEQFF. V is TRBV11-3 and J is TRBJ2-1; TRBD2 agrees at 13 bases. The CDR3 sequence is 15 residues long. The junction had 1 base not matched to a gene; V was cut back by 2 bases and J by 6 bases. Looked up from germline, CDR1 is SGHNT and CDR2 is YENEEA. Based on the CDR3 plus reference TRBV11-3 and TRBJ2-1, the full variable domain is EAGVVQSPRYKIIEKKQPVAFWCNPISGHNTLYWYLQNLGQGPELLIRYENEEAVDDSQLPKDRFSAERLKGVDSTLKIQPAELGDSAVYLCASSLTSGGGNEQFFGPGTRLTVL.

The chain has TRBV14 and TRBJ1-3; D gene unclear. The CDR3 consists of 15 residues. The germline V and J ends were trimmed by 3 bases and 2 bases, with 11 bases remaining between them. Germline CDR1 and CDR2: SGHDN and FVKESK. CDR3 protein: CASSHAGRAGNTIYF. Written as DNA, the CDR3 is TGTGCCAGCAGCCATGCGGGAAGAGCTGGAAACACCATATATTTT.